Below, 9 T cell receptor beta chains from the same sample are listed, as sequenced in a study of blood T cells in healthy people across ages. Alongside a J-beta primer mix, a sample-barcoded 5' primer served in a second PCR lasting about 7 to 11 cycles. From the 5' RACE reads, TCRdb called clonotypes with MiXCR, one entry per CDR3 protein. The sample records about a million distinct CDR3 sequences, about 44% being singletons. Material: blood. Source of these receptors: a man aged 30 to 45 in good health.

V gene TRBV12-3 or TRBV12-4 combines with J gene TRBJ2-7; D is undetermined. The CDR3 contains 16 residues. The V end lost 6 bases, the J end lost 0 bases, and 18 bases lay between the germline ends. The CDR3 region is CASRLQGPTNSYEQYF. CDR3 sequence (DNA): TGTGCCAGCAGGCTGCAAGGACCCACGAACTCCTACGAGCAGTACTTC.

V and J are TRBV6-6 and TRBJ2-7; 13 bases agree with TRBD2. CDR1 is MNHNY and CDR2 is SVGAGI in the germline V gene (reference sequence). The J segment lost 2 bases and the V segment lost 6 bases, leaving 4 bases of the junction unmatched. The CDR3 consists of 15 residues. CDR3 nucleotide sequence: TGTGCCAGCAGCTTAACTAGCGGGGGGGCCTACGAGCAGTACTTC. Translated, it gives CASSLTSGGAYEQYF.

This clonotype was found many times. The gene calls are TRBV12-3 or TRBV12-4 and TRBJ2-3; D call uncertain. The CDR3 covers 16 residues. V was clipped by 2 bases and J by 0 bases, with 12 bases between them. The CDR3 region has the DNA TGTGCCAGCAGTTTAAGTGACTTCACTAGCACAGATACGCAGTATTTT. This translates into CASSLSDFTSTDTQYF.

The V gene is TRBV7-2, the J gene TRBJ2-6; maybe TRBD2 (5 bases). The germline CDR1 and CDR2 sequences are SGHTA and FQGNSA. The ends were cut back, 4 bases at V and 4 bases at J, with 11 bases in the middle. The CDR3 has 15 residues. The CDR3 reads CASSYTRLGANVLTF. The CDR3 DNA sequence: TGTGCCAGCAGCTACACCCGACTAGGGGCCAACGTCCTGACTTTC.

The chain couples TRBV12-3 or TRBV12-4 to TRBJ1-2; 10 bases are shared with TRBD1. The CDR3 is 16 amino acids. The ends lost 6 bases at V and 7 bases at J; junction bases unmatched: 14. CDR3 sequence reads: CASRRATGTGASGYTF. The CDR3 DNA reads TGTGCCAGCAGGAGGGCAACCGGGACAGGGGCATCTGGCTACACCTTC.

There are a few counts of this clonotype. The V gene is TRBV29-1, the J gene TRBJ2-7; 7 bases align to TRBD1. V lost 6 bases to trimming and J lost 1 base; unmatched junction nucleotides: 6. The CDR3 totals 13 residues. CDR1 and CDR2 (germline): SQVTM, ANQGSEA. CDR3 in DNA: TGCAGCGTGGGGACAGAATATTCCTACGAGCAGTACTTC. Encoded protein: CSVGTEYSYEQYF.

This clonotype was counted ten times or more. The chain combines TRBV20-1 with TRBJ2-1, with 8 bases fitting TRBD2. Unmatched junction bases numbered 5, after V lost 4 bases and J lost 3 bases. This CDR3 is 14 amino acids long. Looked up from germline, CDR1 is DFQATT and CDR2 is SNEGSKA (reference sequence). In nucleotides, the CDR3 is TGCAGTGCTAACCCGGGACTAGACTACAATGAGCAGTTCTTC. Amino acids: CSANPGLDYNEQFF.

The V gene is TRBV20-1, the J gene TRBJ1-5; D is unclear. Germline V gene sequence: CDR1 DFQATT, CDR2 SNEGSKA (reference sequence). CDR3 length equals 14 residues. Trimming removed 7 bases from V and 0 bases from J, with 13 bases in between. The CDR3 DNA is TGCAGTGGGCAGGCCACCCATAGCAATCAGCCCCAGCATTTT. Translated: CSGQATHSNQPQHF.

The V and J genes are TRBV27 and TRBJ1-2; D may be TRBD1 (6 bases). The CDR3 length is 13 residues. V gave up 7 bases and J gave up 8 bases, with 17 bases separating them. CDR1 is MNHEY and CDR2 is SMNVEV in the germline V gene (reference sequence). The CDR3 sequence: CASKIAGEEGYTF. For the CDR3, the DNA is TGTGCCAGCAAGATAGCAGGGGAGGAGGGCTACACCTTC.